Listed below are T cell receptor beta chains from one sample, sequenced in a study of human T cells and chemical hapten exposure. TCRdb reprocessed the RACE reads via MiXCR and lists one record per CDR3 protein. The sample lists about 74,000 distinct CDR3 sequences, 14% occurring once. Sequencing used whole blood, obtained in connection with sensitization to the hapten diphenylcyclopropenone (DPC). The source of these receptors is a woman between 45 and 60 years old with alopecia areata. Some clones in this sample may be carry-over from other donors' samples. The CDR3 runs from the conserved cysteine through the conserved F or W. A D gene is named only where the DNA matches it firmly. Clone size appears in some rows only: once, few, many, or a class for an expanded clone.

few	.	TRBV4-1	TRBJ2-3	TGCGCCAGCAGCCAAGATCCTAGGACGATAGATACGCAGTATTTT	CASSQDPRTIDTQYF
.	TRBD1	TRBV18	TRBJ1-1	TGTGCCAGCTATAGTCAGGGGGAACTTATGAACACTGAAGCTTTCTTT	CASYSQGELMNTEAFF
few	TRBD2	TRBV20-1	TRBJ2-7	TGCAGTGCCGGGAGGACTAGCGGTATTCTAGAGCAGTACTTC	CSAGRTSGILEQYF
.	.	TRBV11-2	TRBJ2-7	TGTGCCAGCAGCGCGCAGTCCCAGGGTACCGAGCAGTACTTC	CASSAQSQGTEQYF
many	.	TRBV20-1	TRBJ2-4	TGCAGTGCTAGAGATCCGCCTGGATGGGCCAAAAACATTCAGTACTTC	CSARDPPGWAKNIQYF
few	.	TRBV11-2	TRBJ2-3	TGTGCCAGCAGCCCCGCTCCAGATACGCAGTATTTT	CASSPAPDTQYF
.	.	TRBV20-1	TRBJ2-2	TGCAGTGCTAGGCCCCCGATAGGGCACGGGGAGCTGTTTTTT	CSARPPIGHGELFF
few	.	TRBV5-5	TRBJ1-5	TGTGCCAGTACCACAGCGCATCAGCCCCAGCATTTT	CASTTAHQPQHF
few	.	TRBV9	TRBJ2-7	TGTGCCAGCAGCGTAGGAGGGATCACCTACGAGCAGTACTTC	CASSVGGITYEQYF
.	.	TRBV30	TRBJ1-1	TGTGCCTGGAGTGTCGGACTCGAGAGCACTGAAGCTTTCTTT	CAWSVGLESTEAFF
.	.	TRBV11-2	TRBJ2-7	TGTGCCAGCAGCCCTAGTGCAGGCTCCTGGGAGCAGTACTTC	CASSPSAGSWEQYF
few	.	TRBV5-4	TRBJ2-5	TGTGCCAGCAGCCCCGGAGGGACCCAGTACTTC	CASSPGGTQYF
many	.	TRBV20-1	TRBJ2-7	TGCAGTGCTAGAGGACAGGGACTCTACGAGCAGTACTTC	CSARGQGLYEQYF
few	TRBD2	TRBV12-3/TRBV12-4	TRBJ2-2	TGTGCCAGCAGTTTGGGAGGGACCGGGGAGCTGTTTTTT	CASSLGGTGELFF
few	TRBD1	TRBV28	TRBJ2-7	TGTGCCACAGATTCCGGGACAGGGGGTGACGAGCAGTACTTC	CATDSGTGGDEQYF
few	.	TRBV18	TRBJ1-5	TGTGCCAGCTCGAATATGGGGGATCAGCCCCAGCATTTT	CASSNMGDQPQHF
few	.	TRBV28	TRBJ2-7	TGTGCCAGCACCGCCCCCCCAGCCTCCTACGAGCAGTACTTC	CASTAPPASYEQYF